The clone carrying this TCR beta chain was found many times. Authors' methods: Amplification of reference gene primers was used by the study to estimate nucleated cell counts. The assay was immunoSEQ multiplex PCR, and TCRdb's table has in-frame clones only and misses some. Clone size and the V and J calls come from that table; the DNA yielded D and trimming. The table shows 200,000 to 300,000 clones, with 87% occurring only once. Germline V gives CDR1 MNHEY, CDR2 SVGEGT. The CDR3 covers 16 residues. J was trimmed by 1 base and V by 0 bases; bases with no gene match: 0. The data belong to a study of blood T cell repertoires in COVID-19. In the study overall: Acute and convalescent COVID-19 samples came from the United States, Italy and Spain. PBMCs, B-cell-depleted T cells, or T cells were the source of the cDNA or gDNA that made up the material.

The J gene is TRBJ2-3, the V gene TRBV6-2 or TRBV6-3; the match to TRBD2 covers 11 bases. This clonotype was obtained from a man aged 55 to 70 who had recovered from COVID-19. The sequenced sample consisted of peripheral blood. The CDR3 loop reads CASSYSLAGGTDTQYF. CDR3 nucleotide sequence: TGTGCCAGCAGTTACTCACTAGCGGGGGGCACAGATACGCAGTATTTT.